This entry lists 10 T cell receptor beta chains sequenced from one sample in a study of shared clonotypes between healthy human individuals. Measured with immunoSEQ multiplex PCR; TCRdb has only the in-frame clones, and not every one. The sample consists of about 960,000 clones, roughly 72% of them appearing once. The source material was memory CD4+ T cells sorted from blood. Subset of the sample: CD45RA-negative fraction. Receptors originate from a young man in good health.

The chain joins TRBV5-1 to TRBJ2-2; 7 bases align to TRBD1. J was trimmed by 3 bases and V by 7 bases; bases with no gene match: 9. CDR1 SGHRS and CDR2 YFSETQ come from the germline V gene. The CDR3 is 15 residues long. The CDR3 nucleotides are TGCGCCAGCCGGCCCGGACAGGCACACACCGGGGAGCTGTTTTTT. This translates into CASRPGQAHTGELFF. Combining the CDR3 with reference TRBV5-1 and TRBJ2-2 gives the whole variable domain KAGVTQTPRYLIKTRGQQVTLSCSPISGHRSVSWYQQTPGQGLQFLFEYFSETQRNKGNFPGRFSGRQFSNSRSEMNVSTLELGDSALYLCASRPGQAHTGELFFGEGSRLTVL.

This clone was seen only once. The V gene is TRBV25-1, the J gene TRBJ2-3; D remains ambiguous. Trimming pared 4 bases from V and 1 base from J, leaving 3 bases between. Germline V gene sequence: CDR1 MGHDK, CDR2 SYGVNS. This CDR3 is 12 amino acids long. This CDR3 is CASSGRTDTQYF. The CDR3 nucleotides read TGTGCCAGCAGTGGCCGCACAGATACGCAGTATTTT.

The V and J genes are TRBV18 and TRBJ1-4; 12 bases agree with TRBD1. This CDR3 region has 16 residues. Germline-derived CDR1 and CDR2 are KGHSH and LQKENI. V was pared by 0 bases and J by 7 bases, with 3 bases of the junction left unmatched. The CDR3 is CASSPPGTGGSEKLFF. CDR3 in DNA: TGTGCCAGCTCACCACCGGGGACAGGGGGCAGTGAAAAACTGTTTTTT.

This clone came up many times. The rearrangement links TRBV9 to TRBJ2-3, with 9 bases lining up with TRBD1. The ends lost 3 bases at V and 5 bases at J; junction bases unmatched: 10. The germline V gene encodes CDR1 SGDLS and CDR2 YYNGEE. The CDR3 extends over 16 amino acids. CDR3 region: CASSARTGDLQDTQYF. The DNA for the CDR3 is TGTGCCAGCAGCGCACGGACAGGGGACTTGCAAGATACGCAGTATTTT.

Regarding this clone: The same CDR3 also results from other DNA sequences found in this sample. The chain links TRBV5-1 to TRBJ1-1; D may be TRBD1 (6 bases). Between the trimmed V and J ends, which lost 5 bases and 0 bases, there was a span of 11 bases. CDR3 length equals 14 residues. Germline V gene sequence: CDR1 SGHRS, CDR2 YFSETQ. The CDR3 reads CASRSTGLNTEAFF. In nucleotides, the CDR3 is TGCGCCAGCAGGAGTACAGGGCTGAACACTGAAGCTTTCTTT.

The J gene is TRBJ2-1, the V gene TRBV6-1; unclear D gene. The germline V and J ends were trimmed by 2 bases and 7 bases, with 6 bases remaining between them. Germline V gene sequence: CDR1 MNHNS, CDR2 SASEGT. The CDR3 is 12 amino acids. CDR3 region: CASSEKANEQFF. DNA for the CDR3: TGTGCCAGCAGTGAAAAGGCGAATGAGCAGTTCTTC.

Notes on this clone: This sample includes further DNA sequences coding for the same CDR3. The chain employs TRBV5-6 and TRBJ2-5; D uncertain. The CDR3 extends over 13 amino acids. CDR1 and CDR2 from the germline V gene are SGHDT and YYEEEE. The V and J ends lost 1 base and 2 bases respectively, with 6 bases between them. The CDR3 is CASSLLQQETQYF. CDR3 DNA sequence: TGTGCCAGCAGCTTGTTACAGCAAGAGACCCAGTACTTC.

Only one count was recorded for this clone. The chain joins TRBV5-4 to TRBJ1-2, with D possibly TRBD1 on 5 matching bases. The CDR3 runs to 12 residues. V was cut by 5 bases and J by 4 bases, with 9 bases left in between. CDR1 is SGHNT, CDR2 YYREEE, per germline (reference sequence). The CDR3 DNA is TGTGCCAGCAGTTCGCAGGGCTATGGCTACACCTTC. This sequence encodes CASSSQGYGYTF.

The chain links TRBV6-5 to TRBJ1-1; D call uncertain. Per the germline V gene, CDR1 is MNHEY and CDR2 is SVGAGI. The CDR3 has 14 amino acids. The V and J ends lost 8 bases and 1 base respectively, with 14 bases between them. This CDR3 is CASSRNTKNTEAFF. The CDR3 nucleotides are TGTGCCAGCTCTCGTAATACAAAGAACACTGAAGCTTTCTTT.

The genes are TRBV27 and TRBJ2-7; 10 nucleotides align to TRBD1. The CDR3 is 15 amino acids. Germline CDR1 reads MNHEY; CDR2 reads SMNVEV (reference sequence). J gave up 2 bases and V 0 bases, and 1 base lay outside the gene matches. The CDR3 loop is CASSLSGQGPYEQYF. Here the CDR3 DNA reads TGTGCCAGCAGTTTATCGGGACAGGGGCCCTACGAGCAGTACTTC.